Presented here are 27 T cell receptor beta chains from one specimen sequenced in a study of blood T cells in healthy people across ages. Combining a sample-barcoded 5' primer with a J-beta primer mix, a second PCR ran for 7 to 11 cycles. TCRdb fed the 5' RACE reads into MiXCR, producing one record per CDR3 protein. The data show about 1 million distinct CDR3 sequences, less than 50% seen once. The sequencing sample was made of blood. The receptors stem from a woman aged 55-70 years in good health.

The chain uses TRBV9 and TRBJ2-7, with 11 bases aligning to TRBD2. The ends lost 4 bases at V and 3 bases at J; junction bases unmatched: 6. The length of the CDR3 is 15 residues. Germline loops: CDR1 SGDLS, CDR2 YYNGEE. DNA for the CDR3: TGTGCCAGCAGCCCATCAGGACTAGCGGGCTACGAGCAGTACTTC. It encodes CASSPSGLAGYEQYF.

This clonotype was counted ten times or more. V is TRBV20-1 and J is TRBJ1-6; no reliable D call. The CDR3 extends over 14 amino acids. The ends were cut back, 2 bases at V and 8 bases at J, with 13 bases in the middle. CDR1 and CDR2 from the germline V gene are DFQATT and SNEGSKA (reference sequence). Here the CDR3 DNA reads TGCAGTGCTAGATTAGGACCGGGGTATTCACCCCTCCACTTT. Residues: CSARLGPGYSPLHF.

V and J are TRBV10-3 and TRBJ2-6, with D maybe TRBD2 (6 bases). CDR3 length: 16 amino acids. Germline V gene data show CDR1 as ENHRY and CDR2 as SYGVKD. Trimming took off 3 bases at V and 3 bases at J, with 12 bases between the two ends. CDR3 sequence reads: CAISDRERYGANVLTF. CDR3 bases: TGTGCCATCAGTGACCGGGAGCGGTATGGGGCCAACGTCCTGACTTTC.

The rearrangement links TRBV6-1 to TRBJ2-4; 10 nucleotides match TRBD1. The DNA end lines up better with TRBJ2-7; the J call may be wrong. The CDR3 runs to 15 residues. Germline CDR1 and CDR2: MNHNS and SASEGT. The CDR3 is CASSEQGQGWNEQYF. For the CDR3, the DNA is TGTGCCAGCAGTGAACAGGGACAGGGGTGGAACGAGCAGTACTTC.

The chain couples TRBV2 to TRBJ2-3; a possible D gene is TRBD1 (6 bases). Germline CDR1 and CDR2: SNHLY and FYNNEI. The CDR3 is 15 amino acids. V was shortened by 3 bases and J by 0 bases, with 10 bases between the two germline ends. CDR3 nucleotide sequence: TGTGCCAGCAGTGAGCCAGGGGTGAGCACAGATACGCAGTATTTT. Protein: CASSEPGVSTDTQYF.

This clonotype has only a few counts. The rearrangement uses TRBV10-2 and TRBJ2-7; D could derive from TRBD1 or TRBD2 (5 bases each). The CDR3 has 15 residues. V lost 6 bases to trimming and J lost 0 bases, with 15 bases between them. The germline V gene has CDR1 WSHSY and CDR2 SAAADI. CDR3: CASRLLVGRSYEQYF. As DNA, the CDR3 is TGCGCCAGCAGACTGTTAGTGGGACGCTCCTACGAGCAGTACTTC.

The CDR3 DNA sequence: TGTGCCAGCCTCAGGACTAGCGGGGGGGGATCTCAAGAGACCCAGTACTTC. This encodes CASLRTSGGGSQETQYF. V usage is TRBV6-1 and J usage is TRBJ2-5; 15 bases are a match to TRBD2. Trimming removed 8 bases from V and 2 bases from J; junction bases left unmatched: 9. CDR1 and CDR2 (germline): MNHNS, SASEGT. The CDR3 has 17 residues.

V usage is TRBV9 and J usage is TRBJ2-5, with a tentative D call TRBD2 (6 bases). Gene TRBJ2-7 matches the end of the DNA better, so the J call may be wrong. Germline V CDR1 and CDR2: SGDLS, YYNGEE. This CDR3 has 14 residues. As DNA, the CDR3 is TGTGCCAGCAGCCCCCGGGACTTCGACTACGAGCAGTACTTC. Translating it yields CASSPRDFDYEQYF.

DNA of the CDR3: TGTGCCAGCAGCTTAGGTCAGGGAGTGCACTACGAGCAGTACTTC. Encoded protein: CASSLGQGVHYEQYF. The chain joins TRBV7-9 to TRBJ2-7; D may correspond to TRBD1 or TRBD2 (5 bases each). V lost 1 base and J lost 3, with 13 bases in between. This CDR3 spans 15 amino acids. Germline CDR1 and CDR2: SEHNR and FQNEAQ (reference sequence). Looking up the rest from reference TRBV7-9 and TRBJ2-7 gives the full variable domain: DTGVSQNPRHKITKRGQNVTFRCDPISEHNRLYWYRQTLGQGPEFLTYFQNEAQLEKSRLLSDRFSAERPKGSFSTLEIQRTEQGDSAMYLCASSLGQGVHYEQYFGPGTRLTVT.

This chain links TRBV14 with TRBJ2-3; D gene uncertain. The CDR3 length is 15 residues. Trimming took 4 bases from V and 6 from J, leaving 17 bases between them. Germline V gives CDR1 SGHDN, CDR2 FVKESK. CDR3 region: CASSPLRPLGDTQYF. CDR3 nucleotide sequence: TGTGCCAGCAGCCCCCTACGTCCCCTCGGGGATACGCAGTATTTT. Using reference TRBV14 and TRBJ2-3 for the parts outside the CDR3, the full variable domain is EAGVTQFPSHSVIEKGQTVTLRCDPISGHDNLYWYRRVMGKEIKFLLHFVKESKQDESGMPNNRFLAERTGGTYSTLKVQPAELEDSGVYFCASSPLRPLGDTQYFGPGTRLTVL.

This clonotype occurred a few times. V and J are TRBV20-1 and TRBJ2-2; 9 nucleotides agree with TRBD1. The CDR3 consists of 15 residues. The ends lost 5 bases at V and 1 base at J; junction bases unmatched: 5. Germline loops: CDR1 DFQATT, CDR2 SNEGSKA (reference sequence). CDR3 in amino acids: CSADTGGRNTGELFF. CDR3 DNA: TGCAGTGCTGATACAGGGGGCAGGAACACCGGGGAGCTGTTTTTT.

This clonotype came up once. CDR3 residues: CASSSGTTGPYGYTF. CDR3 DNA: TGTGCCAGCAGTTCCGGGACAACGGGACCATATGGCTACACCTTC. The chain combines TRBV2 with TRBJ1-2; maybe TRBD1 (6 bases). This CDR3 has 15 residues. The germline V gene has CDR1 SNHLY and CDR2 FYNNEI. Trimming left V 5 bases short and J 5 bases short, with 18 bases between.

V and J are TRBV2 and TRBJ2-7; D uncertain. V lost 5 bases to trimming and J lost 4 bases, with 15 bases between them. The CDR3 is 14 amino acids. In germline, CDR1 is SNHLY, CDR2 FYNNEI. CDR3 sequence reads: CASSTILLGYEQYF. The DNA of the CDR3 is TGTGCCAGCAGTACCATCCTTCTCGGGTACGAGCAGTACTTC.

This clonotype was recorded many times. The chain uses TRBV2 and TRBJ2-4, with 8 bases matching TRBD2. The J segment lost 3 bases and the V segment lost 2 bases, leaving 12 bases of the junction unmatched. CDR3 length equals 18 residues. Germline loops: CDR1 SNHLY, CDR2 FYNNEI. CDR3 DNA: TGTGCCAGCAGTGAATCACTAGCGGTGGTCCTTGGCAAAAACATTCAGTACTTC. Translating it yields CASSESLAVVLGKNIQYF. Variable domain in full (rest from reference TRBV2 and TRBJ2-4): EPEVTQTPSHQVTQMGQEVILRCVPISNHLYFYWYRQILGQKVEFLVSFYNNEISEKSEIFDDQFSVERPDGSNFTLKIRSTKLEDSAMYFCASSESLAVVLGKNIQYFGAGTRLSVL.

The V and J genes are TRBV20-1 and TRBJ2-4, with D uncertain. TRBJ2-7 matches the DNA end more closely, so the J call is doubtful. The CDR3 sequence is 11 residues long. Germline CDR1 DFQATT, CDR2 SNEGSKA (reference sequence). CDR3 DNA sequence: TGCAGTGCTAGAGTCTTCTCCGAGCAGTACTTC. It is translated as CSARVFSEQYF.

V usage is TRBV18 and J usage is TRBJ2-3; D ambiguous. The CDR3 loop spans 15 amino acids. Trimming stripped 6 bases from V and 2 bases from J, with 15 bases between. From germline, CDR1 is KGHSH and CDR2 LQKENI. The CDR3 DNA sequence: TGTGCCAGCTCGTCTCGAGAGTCCCACACAGATACGCAGTATTTT. As protein: CASSSRESHTDTQYF.

This rearrangement joins TRBV29-1 to TRBJ2-1, with TRBD2 matching over 14 bases. The CDR3 consists of 17 residues. CDR1 is SQVTM and CDR2 is ANQGSEA in the germline V gene. Trimming at V came to 7 bases and at J to 4 bases, leaving 12 bases not matched to a gene. CDR3 residues: CSALGLAGGGMYNEQFF. In DNA form, the CDR3 reads TGCAGCGCCCTCGGACTAGCGGGAGGAGGAATGTACAATGAGCAGTTCTTC.

The chain employs TRBV14 and TRBJ2-7; 10 bases fit TRBD1. The CDR3 is 16 amino acids. Trimming took 4 bases from V and 2 from J; bases not matched to a gene: 8. Germline assignment: CDR1 SGHDN and CDR2 FVKESK. The CDR3 here is CASSRDRDRGAYEQYF. CDR3 DNA: TGTGCCAGCAGCCGGGACCGGGACAGGGGAGCCTACGAGCAGTACTTC.

V and J are TRBV6-6 and TRBJ2-4, with D possibly matching TRBD2 (6 bases). V was cut by 7 bases and J by 4 bases, with 14 bases left in between. Germline values: CDR1 MNHNY, CDR2 SVGAGI (reference sequence). This CDR3 is built from 14 residues. CDR3 DNA: TGTGCCAGCACCCCGAGGGACTTTAAAAACATTCAGTACTTC. Translating gives CASTPRDFKNIQYF.

This clonotype has a handful of counts. The J gene is TRBJ2-6, the V gene TRBV29-1; D is ambiguous. Trimming stripped 8 bases from V and 1 base from J, with 6 bases between. Germline V gene data show CDR1 as SQVTM and CDR2 as ANQGSEA. CDR3 length equals 12 residues. CDR3 sequence: CSIISGANVLTF. The CDR3, as DNA: TGCAGCATCATATCTGGGGCCAACGTCCTGACTTTC.

This clonotype was seen a handful of times. The chain joins TRBV6-5 to TRBJ2-4, with 10 bases identical to TRBD1. The J call is doubtful: the DNA matches TRBJ2-7 better. Germline V gene lookup returns CDR1 MNHEY and CDR2 SVGAGI. The CDR3 contains 16 residues. The CDR3 is CASSYRQGARSYEQYF. CDR3 DNA sequence: TGTGCCAGCAGTTACAGACAGGGGGCGAGGTCCTACGAGCAGTACTTC.

This clonotype has only a few counts. This sequence joins TRBV6-2 or TRBV6-3 and TRBJ2-1; D is tentatively TRBD1 or TRBD2 (6 bases each). Germline V gives CDR1 MNHEY, CDR2 SVGEGT. Between the trimmed V and J ends, which lost 6 bases and 7 bases, there was a span of 16 bases. This CDR3 comprises 14 residues. CDR3 amino acids: CASSGQPGRNEQFF. CDR3 nucleotides: TGTGCCAGCAGCGGACAGCCGGGGAGGAATGAGCAGTTCTTC.

The chain employs TRBV5-1 and TRBJ2-1; 12 bases agree with TRBD2. J lost 0 bases, V lost 1 base, and 5 bases had no gene match. CDR1 and CDR2 (germline): SGHRS, YFSETQ. The CDR3 is 18 residues long. The CDR3 here is CASSLSTSGGSSYNEQFF. DNA for the CDR3: TGCGCCAGCAGCTTGAGTACTAGCGGGGGGAGCTCCTACAATGAGCAGTTCTTC.

This clonotype has more than one count but fewer than ten. V and J are TRBV14 and TRBJ2-5; D ambiguous. Germline V CDR1 and CDR2: SGHDN, FVKESK. There are 14 residues in the CDR3. V was cut by 0 bases and J by 2 bases, with 7 bases left in between. DNA of the CDR3: TGTGCCAGCAGCCAAGACAACCTACAAGAGACCCAGTACTTC. This codes for CASSQDNLQETQYF.

This chain joins TRBV29-1 and TRBJ2-7; D is possibly TRBD1 (6 bases). Between the trimmed V and J ends, which lost 4 bases and 3 bases, there was a span of 13 bases. The germline V gene encodes CDR1 SQVTM and CDR2 ANQGSEA. This CDR3 is built from 13 residues. CDR3 sequence: CSVGGGENYEQYF. CDR3 coding DNA: TGCAGCGTTGGAGGGGGAGAGAACTACGAGCAGTACTTC.

This clonotype was seen ten or more times. The V gene is TRBV20-1, the J gene TRBJ2-3, with 12 bases aligning to TRBD2. Germline trimming cut 6 bases from V and 4 bases from J; bases unmatched to any gene: 11. Germline CDR1 and CDR2: DFQATT and SNEGSKA (reference sequence). This CDR3 is built from 16 residues. This CDR3 is CSAASGLAGRSDTQYF. CDR3 in DNA: TGCAGTGCCGCTTCCGGACTAGCGGGAAGGTCAGATACGCAGTATTTT.

This clonotype was seen a handful of times. The V and J genes are TRBV20-1 and TRBJ2-5, with a possible D match to TRBD2 (5 bases). The CDR3 sequence is 12 residues long. Germline-derived CDR1 and CDR2 are DFQATT and SNEGSKA (reference sequence). V lost 4 bases, J lost 11 bases, and 17 bases lay in between. This CDR3 reads CSAMEEGYEQYF. The CDR3 DNA follows: TGCAGTGCTATGGAAGAGGGTTATGAGCAGTACTTC.